Following are 6 T cell receptor beta chains from one sample sequenced in a study of technical replicates of blood from a handful of donors. The method was immunoSEQ multiplex PCR; TCRdb's version includes in-frame clones alone and lacks a portion of them. This table has about 49,000 clones, approximately 90% appearing once. What was sequenced was PBMCs. These receptors were collected from a human donor in good health. Some clones in this sample may be carry-over from other donors' samples.

The rearrangement links TRBV6-1 to TRBJ2-2; D is possibly TRBD2 (5 bases). The V end lost 2 bases, the J end lost 1 base, and 8 bases lay between the germline ends. Germline CDR1 reads MNHNS; CDR2 reads SASEGT. The CDR3 runs 15 residues. In nucleotides, the CDR3 is TGTGCCAGCAGTGAACCTGGGAGGAACACCGGGGAGCTGTTTTTT. Amino acids: CASSEPGRNTGELFF.

The J gene is TRBJ1-4, the V gene TRBV5-1; 7 positions agree with TRBD1. This CDR3 has 15 residues. Losses at the gene ends were 0 bases for V and 2 bases for J; bases not matched to a gene: 1. Germline CDR1 and CDR2: SGHRS and YFSETQ. CDR3: CASSLVGQTNEKLFF. In nucleotides, the CDR3 is TGCGCCAGCAGCTTGGTGGGACAGACTAATGAAAAACTGTTTTTT.

The chain combines TRBV30 with TRBJ1-1, with a possible D match to TRBD1 (6 bases). The CDR3 length is 14 residues. V was shortened by 5 bases and J by 4 bases, with 17 bases between the two germline ends. Germline CDR1 reads GTSNPN; CDR2 reads SVGIG (reference sequence). The CDR3 protein is CAWGGASWVTEAFF. Here the CDR3 DNA reads TGTGCCTGGGGGGGGGCCAGCTGGGTCACTGAAGCTTTCTTT.

V gene TRBV6-6 combines with J gene TRBJ2-7, with a weak D call TRBD1 (6 bases). The V end lost 6 bases, the J end lost 4 bases, and 13 bases lay between the germline ends. Germline V CDR1 and CDR2: MNHNY, SVGAGI (reference sequence). CDR3 length equals 13 residues. For the CDR3, the DNA is TGTGCCAGCAGAACCCCCGGGACATACGAGCAGTACTTC. Translated: CASRTPGTYEQYF.

The genes are TRBV10-1 and TRBJ2-7, with D possibly TRBD2 on 6 matching bases. The CDR3 totals 16 residues. The V end was cut by 7 bases, the J end by 3 bases, with 22 bases between. Germline V lookup: CDR1 WNHNN, CDR2 SYGVQD (reference sequence). The CDR3 nucleotides are TGCGCCAGCACCTTTAACCCGGGGGACCAGGGCTACGAGCAGTACTTC. Its translation: CASTFNPGDQGYEQYF.

There are a few counts of this clone. The chain is built from TRBV7-2 and TRBJ2-7; no definite D call. CDR3 size: 13 residues. Germline V gives CDR1 SGHTA, CDR2 FQGNSA. V dropped 5 bases and J dropped 7 bases, with 15 bases sitting between them. CDR3 sequence: CASSIGSAREQYF. CDR3 DNA: TGTGCCAGCAGCATAGGATCAGCTAGGGAGCAGTACTTC.